The clone carrying this T cell receptor beta chain occurred many times. The target antigen is unknown. The sample's time point: persistent/refractory GD, antithyroid drugs over 5 years with positive TRAb. Extracted PBMC RNA gave rise to the TCR library. The data are from a study of regulatory T cells in long-lasting Graves disease. Findings and limits, study-wide: For persistent Graves' patients, TCR diversity was lower than for newly diagnosed ones. New patients shared 966 public clonotypes, fewer than the 2,500 to 3,500 shared by persistent patients.

The CDR3 has 15 residues. Trimming at V came to 5 bases and at J to 5 bases, leaving 11 bases not matched to a gene. Libraries of TCR beta came from iRepertoire HTBI primers plus Arm-PCR of CDR3 regions. Original processing methods: Across the samples, identification revealed 60 to 75 TRBV and more than twelve TRBJ segments. MiXCR was run by TCRdb on the multiplex PCR reads, yielding one entry per CDR3 protein. These V and J calls rely on TCRdb rather than the paper's analysis. Here the sample spans about 400,000 distinct CDR3 sequences, 20% to 25% being singletons. This sequence was found in a female donor with Graves disease. This sequence joins TRBV12-3 or TRBV12-4 and TRBJ2-7; 8 bases fit TRBD1. This sample comprised peripheral blood mononuclear cells (PBMCs), obtained when the disease was refractory, from a patient treated with antithyroid drugs. CDR3 nucleotides: TGTGCCAGCAGTCAATCAGGGGGCTGGGGGGACGAGCAGTACTTC. It encodes CASSQSGGWGDEQYF.